This TCR beta chain was identified during a study of T-cell reconstitution after alpha-beta-depleted transplantation in children. Overall study results and limits: Newly produced T cells mostly provided counts and TCRbeta diversity after one year, as hyperexpanded clones declined. Several hundred expanded graft clones reportedly supplied alpha-beta T cells about two months after transplant.

Library preparation (for TCRbeta) was performed with unique molecular identifiers. TCRdb independently ran MiXCR on the PCR reads; one entry per CDR3 protein. The sample consists of 400,000 to 450,000 distinct CDR3 sequences, around two fifths of them appearing once. Germline assignment: CDR1 MNHNS and CDR2 SASEGT. Between the trimmed V and J ends, which lost 4 bases and 5 bases, there was a span of 21 bases. The CDR3 spans 17 residues. With respect to this clonotype: Its antigen is unidentified.

J is TRBJ1-5 and V is TRBV6-1; D perhaps matches TRBD1 (5 bases). The clonotype comes from a girl aged 2-10 years with aplastic anemia, due to receive a stem cell transplant. The specimen comprised PBMCs, sampled before TCRalphabeta/CD19-depleted stem cell transplant. CDR3 sequence reads: CASSGSLAGIPYQPQHF. DNA of the CDR3: TGTGCCAGCAGTGGCTCTCTGGCAGGGATTCCTTATCAGCCCCAGCATTTT.